This T cell receptor beta chain stems from a study of T cells in narcolepsy. This clone occurred a few times. Its antigen is currently unknown. Repertoires were generated with immunoSEQ multiplex PCR, while TCRdb's copy carries only in-frame clones and drops some. The sample has tens of thousands of clones, 81% seen once. General observations from the study: Same-patient CSF and blood CD4+ T cell clonotypes included HCRT-specific and TRIB2-specific autoreactive ones.

This receptor was obtained from a human donor in good health. The source material was memory (CD45RA-) CD4+ T cells from blood.

This chain's CDR3 is CASRGTGMNTEAFF. In DNA, the CDR3 is TGTGCCAGCAGGGGGACAGGGATGAACACTGAAGCTTTCTTT. V gene TRBV6-1 combines with J gene TRBJ1-1, with 9 bases that match TRBD1. The length of the CDR3 is 14 residues. Trimming at V came to 6 bases and at J to 0 bases, leaving 2 bases not matched to a gene. Germline CDR1 and CDR2: MNHNS and SASEGT.